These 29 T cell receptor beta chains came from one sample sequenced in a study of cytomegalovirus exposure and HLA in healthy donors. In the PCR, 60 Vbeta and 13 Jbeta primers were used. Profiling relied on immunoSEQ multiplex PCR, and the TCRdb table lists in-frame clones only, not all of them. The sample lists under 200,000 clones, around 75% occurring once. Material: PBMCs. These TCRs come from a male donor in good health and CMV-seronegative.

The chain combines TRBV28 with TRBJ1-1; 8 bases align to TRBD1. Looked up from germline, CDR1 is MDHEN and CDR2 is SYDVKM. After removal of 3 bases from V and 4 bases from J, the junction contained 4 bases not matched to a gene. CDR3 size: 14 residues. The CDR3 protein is CASSFRDRPTEAFF. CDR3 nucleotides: TGTGCCAGCAGTTTTCGGGACAGGCCCACTGAAGCTTTCTTT.

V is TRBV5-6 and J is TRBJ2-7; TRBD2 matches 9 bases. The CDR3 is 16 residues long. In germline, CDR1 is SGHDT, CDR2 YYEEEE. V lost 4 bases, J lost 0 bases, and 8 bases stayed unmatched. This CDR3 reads CASSLTLAGNSYEQYF. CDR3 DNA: TGTGCCAGCAGCCTAACGCTAGCGGGGAACTCCTACGAGCAGTACTTC.

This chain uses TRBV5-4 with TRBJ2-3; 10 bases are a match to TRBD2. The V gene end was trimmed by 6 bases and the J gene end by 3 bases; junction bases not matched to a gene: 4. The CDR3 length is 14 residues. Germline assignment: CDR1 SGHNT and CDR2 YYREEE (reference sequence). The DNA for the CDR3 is TGTGCCAGCATCAATAGCGGGGGGACAGATACGCAGTATTTT. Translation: CASINSGGTDTQYF.

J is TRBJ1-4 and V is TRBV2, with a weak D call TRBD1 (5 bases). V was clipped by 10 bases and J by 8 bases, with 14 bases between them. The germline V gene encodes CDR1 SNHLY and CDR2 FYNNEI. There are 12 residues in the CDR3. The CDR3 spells CATQGLGEKLFF. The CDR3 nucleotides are TGTGCCACCCAGGGATTGGGGGAAAAACTGTTTTTT.

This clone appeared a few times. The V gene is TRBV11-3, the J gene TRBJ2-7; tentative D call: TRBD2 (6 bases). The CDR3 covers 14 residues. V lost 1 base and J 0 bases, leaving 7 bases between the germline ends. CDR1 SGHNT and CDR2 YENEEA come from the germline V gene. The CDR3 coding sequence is TGTGCCAGCAGCTTAGGGGGGGACTCCTACGAGCAGTACTTC. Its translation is CASSLGGDSYEQYF.

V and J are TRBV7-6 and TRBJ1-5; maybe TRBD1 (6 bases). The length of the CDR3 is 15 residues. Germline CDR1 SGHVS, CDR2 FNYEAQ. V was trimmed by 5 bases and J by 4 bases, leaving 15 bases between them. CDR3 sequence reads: CASSLQTGINQPQHF. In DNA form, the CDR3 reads TGTGCCAGCAGCCTACAAACAGGGATTAATCAGCCCCAGCATTTT. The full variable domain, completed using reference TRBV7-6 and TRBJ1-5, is GAGVSQSPRYKVTKRGQDVALRCDPISGHVSLYWYRQALGQGPEFLTYFNYEAQQDKSGLPNDRFSAERPEGSISTLTIQRTEQRDSAMYRCASSLQTGINQPQHFGDGTRLSIL.

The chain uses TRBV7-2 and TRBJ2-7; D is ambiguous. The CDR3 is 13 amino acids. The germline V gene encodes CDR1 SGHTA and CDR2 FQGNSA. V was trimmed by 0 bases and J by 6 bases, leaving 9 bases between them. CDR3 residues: CASSLALGSEQYF. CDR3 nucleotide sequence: TGTGCCAGCAGCTTAGCGCTCGGGTCCGAGCAGTACTTC.

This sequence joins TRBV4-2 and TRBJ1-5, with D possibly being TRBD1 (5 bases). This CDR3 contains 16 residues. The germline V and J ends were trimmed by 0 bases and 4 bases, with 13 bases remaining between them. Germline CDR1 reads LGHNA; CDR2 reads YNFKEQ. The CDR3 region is CASSQETQGGNQPQHF. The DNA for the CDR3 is TGTGCCAGCAGCCAAGAGACCCAGGGAGGGAATCAGCCCCAGCATTTT.

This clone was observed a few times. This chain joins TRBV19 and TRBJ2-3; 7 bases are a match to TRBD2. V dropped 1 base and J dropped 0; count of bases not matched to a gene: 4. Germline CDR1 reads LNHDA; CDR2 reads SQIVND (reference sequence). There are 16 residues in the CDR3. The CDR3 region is CASSIGGGGSTDTQYF. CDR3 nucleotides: TGTGCCAGTAGTATAGGCGGCGGGGGAAGCACAGATACGCAGTATTTT.

The CDR3 reads CASSPSGTEPYGYTF. CDR3 DNA: TGTGCCAGCTCACCTTCCGGGACAGAACCTTATGGCTACACCTTC. The chain carries TRBV27 and TRBJ1-2, with 7 bases fitting TRBD1. The J segment lost 5 bases and the V segment lost 8 bases, leaving 14 bases of the junction unmatched. CDR3 length: 15 amino acids. Germline V lookup: CDR1 MNHEY, CDR2 SMNVEV (reference sequence).

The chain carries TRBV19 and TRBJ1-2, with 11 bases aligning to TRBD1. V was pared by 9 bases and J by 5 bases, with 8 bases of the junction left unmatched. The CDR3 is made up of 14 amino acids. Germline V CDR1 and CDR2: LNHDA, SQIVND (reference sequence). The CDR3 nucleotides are TGTGCCAGCGAGGGGGACAGGGGGGATTATGGCTACACCTTC. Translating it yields CASEGDRGDYGYTF. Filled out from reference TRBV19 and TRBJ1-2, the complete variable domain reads DGGITQSPKYLFRKEGQNVTLSCEQNLNHDAMYWYRQDPGQGLRLIYYSQIVNDFQKGDIAEGYSVSREKKESFPLTVTSAQKNPTAFYLCASEGDRGDYGYTFGSGTRLTVV.

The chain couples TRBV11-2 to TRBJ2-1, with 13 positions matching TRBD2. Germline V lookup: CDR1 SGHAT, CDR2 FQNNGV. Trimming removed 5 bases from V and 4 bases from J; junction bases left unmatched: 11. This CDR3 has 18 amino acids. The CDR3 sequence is CASSRTGLAGEEYNEQFF. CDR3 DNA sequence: TGTGCCAGCAGCCGTACTGGACTAGCGGGGGAGGAGTACAATGAGCAGTTCTTC.

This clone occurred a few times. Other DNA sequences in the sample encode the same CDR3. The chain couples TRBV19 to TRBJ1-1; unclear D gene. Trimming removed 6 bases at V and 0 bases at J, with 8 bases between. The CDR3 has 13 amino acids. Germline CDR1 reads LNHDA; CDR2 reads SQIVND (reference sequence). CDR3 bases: TGTGCCAGTAGCAAGGGAGTGAACACTGAAGCTTTCTTT. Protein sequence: CASSKGVNTEAFF. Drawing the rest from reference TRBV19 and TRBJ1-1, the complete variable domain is DGGITQSPKYLFRKEGQNVTLSCEQNLNHDAMYWYRQDPGQGLRLIYYSQIVNDFQKGDIAEGYSVSREKKESFPLTVTSAQKNPTAFYLCASSKGVNTEAFFGQGTRLTVV.

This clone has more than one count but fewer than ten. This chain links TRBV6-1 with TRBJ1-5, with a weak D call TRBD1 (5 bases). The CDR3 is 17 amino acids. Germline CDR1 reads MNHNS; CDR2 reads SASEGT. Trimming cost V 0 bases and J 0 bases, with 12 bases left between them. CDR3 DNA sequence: TGTGCCAGCAGTGAAGCGCTTGGGGGGAATAGCAATCAGCCCCAGCATTTT. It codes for CASSEALGGNSNQPQHF.

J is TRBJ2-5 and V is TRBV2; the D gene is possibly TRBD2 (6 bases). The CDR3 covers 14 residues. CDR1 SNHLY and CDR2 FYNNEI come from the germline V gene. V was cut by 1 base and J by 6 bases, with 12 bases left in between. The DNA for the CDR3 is TGTGCCAGCAGTGAAGTGGGGCGCGGGAAGACCCAGTACTTC. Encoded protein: CASSEVGRGKTQYF.

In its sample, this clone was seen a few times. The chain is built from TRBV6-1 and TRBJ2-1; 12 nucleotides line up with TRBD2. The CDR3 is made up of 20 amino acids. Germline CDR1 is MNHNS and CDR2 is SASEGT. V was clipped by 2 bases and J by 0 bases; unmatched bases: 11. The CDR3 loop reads CASSEWWGLAGKSSYNEQFF. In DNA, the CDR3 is TGTGCCAGCAGTGAATGGTGGGGACTAGCGGGTAAGAGCTCCTACAATGAGCAGTTCTTC.

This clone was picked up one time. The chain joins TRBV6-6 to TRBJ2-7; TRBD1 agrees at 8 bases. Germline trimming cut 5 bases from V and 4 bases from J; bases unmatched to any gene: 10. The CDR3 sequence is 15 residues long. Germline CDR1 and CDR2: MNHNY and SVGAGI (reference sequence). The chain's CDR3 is CASSRAPDRAYEQYF. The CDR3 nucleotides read TGTGCCAGCAGTCGAGCACCGGACAGGGCATACGAGCAGTACTTC.

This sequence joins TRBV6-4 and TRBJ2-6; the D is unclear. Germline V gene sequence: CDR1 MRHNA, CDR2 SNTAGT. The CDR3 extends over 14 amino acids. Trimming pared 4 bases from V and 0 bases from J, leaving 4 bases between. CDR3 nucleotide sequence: TGTGCCAGCAGTGTCCGCTCTGGGGCCAACGTCCTGACTTTC. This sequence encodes CASSVRSGANVLTF.

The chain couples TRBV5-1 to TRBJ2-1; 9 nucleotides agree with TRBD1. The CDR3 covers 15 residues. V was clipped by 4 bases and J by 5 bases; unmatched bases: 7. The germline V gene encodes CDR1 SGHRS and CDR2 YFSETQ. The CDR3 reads CASSRQGQGNNEQFF. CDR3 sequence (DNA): TGCGCCAGCAGCCGACAGGGACAGGGTAACAATGAGCAGTTCTTC.

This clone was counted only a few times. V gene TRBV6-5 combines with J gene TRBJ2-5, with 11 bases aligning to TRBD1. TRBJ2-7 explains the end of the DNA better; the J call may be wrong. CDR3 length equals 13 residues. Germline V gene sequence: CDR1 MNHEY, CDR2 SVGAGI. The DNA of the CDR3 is TGTGCCAGCTCCGGGACAGGGGGCTACGAGCAGTACTTC. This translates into CASSGTGGYEQYF.

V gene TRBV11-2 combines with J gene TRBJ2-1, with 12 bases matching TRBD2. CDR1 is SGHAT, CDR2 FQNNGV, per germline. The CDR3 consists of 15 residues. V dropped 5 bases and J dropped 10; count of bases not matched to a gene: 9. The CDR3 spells CASSPGLAGIGEQFF. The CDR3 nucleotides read TGTGCCAGCAGCCCAGGACTAGCGGGAATTGGGGAGCAGTTCTTC.

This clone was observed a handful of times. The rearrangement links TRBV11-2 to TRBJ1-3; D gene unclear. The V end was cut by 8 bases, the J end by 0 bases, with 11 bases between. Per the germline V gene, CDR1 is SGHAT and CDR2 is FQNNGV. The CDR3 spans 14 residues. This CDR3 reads CASRTFSSGNTIYF. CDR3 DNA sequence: TGTGCCAGCCGAACATTTTCCTCTGGAAACACCATATATTTT.

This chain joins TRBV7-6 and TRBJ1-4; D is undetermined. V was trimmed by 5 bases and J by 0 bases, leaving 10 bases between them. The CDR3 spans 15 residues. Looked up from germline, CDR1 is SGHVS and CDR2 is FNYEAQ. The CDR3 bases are TGTGCCAGCAGCACCCAGATCGCAACTAATGAAAAACTGTTTTTT. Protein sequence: CASSTQIATNEKLFF. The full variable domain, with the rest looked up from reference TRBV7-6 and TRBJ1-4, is GAGVSQSPRYKVTKRGQDVALRCDPISGHVSLYWYRQALGQGPEFLTYFNYEAQQDKSGLPNDRFSAERPEGSISTLTIQRTEQRDSAMYRCASSTQIATNEKLFFGSGTQLSVL.

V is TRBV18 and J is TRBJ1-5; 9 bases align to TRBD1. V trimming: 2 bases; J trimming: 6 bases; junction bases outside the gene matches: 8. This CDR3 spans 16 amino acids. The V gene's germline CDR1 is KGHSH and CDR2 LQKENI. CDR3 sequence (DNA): TGTGCCAGCTCACCAGTCGACAGGGGGTCGGGTCAGCCCCAGCATTTT. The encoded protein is CASSPVDRGSGQPQHF.

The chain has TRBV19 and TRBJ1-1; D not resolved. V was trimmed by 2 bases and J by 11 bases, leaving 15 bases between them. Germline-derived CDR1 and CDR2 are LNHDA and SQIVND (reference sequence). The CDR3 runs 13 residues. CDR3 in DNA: TGTGCCAGTAGTATAACCCCGGTGCCGCGGGCTTTCTTT. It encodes CASSITPVPRAFF.

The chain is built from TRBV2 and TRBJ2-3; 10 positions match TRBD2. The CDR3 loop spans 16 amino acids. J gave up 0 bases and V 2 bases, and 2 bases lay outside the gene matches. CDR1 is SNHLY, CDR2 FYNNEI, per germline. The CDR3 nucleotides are TGTGCCAGCAGTGAACTAGCGGGGGCTAGCACAGATACGCAGTATTTT. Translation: CASSELAGASTDTQYF.

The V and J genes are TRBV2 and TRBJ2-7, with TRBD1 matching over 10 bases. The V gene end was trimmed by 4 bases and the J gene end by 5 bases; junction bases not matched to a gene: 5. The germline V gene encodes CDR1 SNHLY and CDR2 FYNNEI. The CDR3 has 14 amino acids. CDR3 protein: CASSVGTGVNEQYF. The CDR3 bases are TGTGCCAGCAGTGTCGGGACAGGGGTGAACGAGCAGTACTTC.

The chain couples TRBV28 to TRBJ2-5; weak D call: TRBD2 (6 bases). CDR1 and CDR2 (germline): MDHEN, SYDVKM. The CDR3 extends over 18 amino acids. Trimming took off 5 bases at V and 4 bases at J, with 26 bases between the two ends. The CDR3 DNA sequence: TGTGCCAGCAGTACAGACTGGGTCCGCCGGGGGATTTTAGAGACCCAGTACTTC. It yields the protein CASSTDWVRRGILETQYF.

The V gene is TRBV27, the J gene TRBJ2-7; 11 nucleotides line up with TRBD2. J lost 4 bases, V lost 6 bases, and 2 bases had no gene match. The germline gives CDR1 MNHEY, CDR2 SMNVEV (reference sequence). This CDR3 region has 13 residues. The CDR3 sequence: CASSGTSGYEQYF. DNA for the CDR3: TGTGCCAGCAGCGGGACTAGCGGATACGAGCAGTACTTC.